The rows below give T cell receptor beta chains drawn from one sample of a study of blood T cell repertoires in COVID-19. The repertoire was sequenced with immunoSEQ multiplex PCR; TCRdb's copy has only in-frame clones and lacks some. The table records over 150,000 clones, around nine tenths of them present only once. The sequenced material came from peripheral blood. Receptors were obtained from a woman aged 70-85 years with COVID-19, enrolled during active disease. Both conserved end residues are part of each CDR3. The D gene is left open where the match is weak. Rows may omit the clone size; those that give it use once, few, many or a size class.

CDR3,DNA,V,size,J,D
CASSQVGAYEQYF,TGCGCCAGCAGCCAAGTCGGGGCCTACGAGCAGTACTTC,TRBV4-1,.,TRBJ2-7,.
CASSSRQGQGYYEQYF,TGTGCCAGCAGTTCCCGACAGGGCCAGGGGTACTACGAGCAGTACTTC,TRBV27,.,TRBJ2-7,TRBD1
CASSSLYRGSGEKLFF,TGTGCCAGCAGTTCACTCTACAGGGGAAGCGGTGAAAAACTGTTTTTT,TRBV28,.,TRBJ1-4,TRBD1
CASRGGTGHEIGHGYTF,TGTGCCAGCCGGGGGGGGACAGGGCATGAGATTGGACATGGCTACACCTTC,TRBV19,.,TRBJ1-2,TRBD1
CASSEGTGQGYEQYF,TGTGCCAGCAGTGAAGGGACAGGGCAAGGCTACGAGCAGTACTTC,TRBV2,.,TRBJ2-7,TRBD1
CASSKGGTVNYGYTF,TGTGCCAGCAGCAAAGGGGGGACAGTTAACTATGGCTACACCTTC,TRBV7-9,.,TRBJ1-2,TRBD1
CASRTRTGQVPDTQYF,TGCGCCAGCAGGACCCGGACAGGTCAGGTCCCCGATACGCAGTATTTT,TRBV5-1,.,TRBJ2-3,TRBD1
CASSLVRDRDFEKLFF,TGTGCCAGCAGCTTGGTGCGTGACAGGGATTTTGAAAAACTGTTTTTT,TRBV5-5,.,TRBJ1-4,TRBD1
CASSTTSGGGNEQFF,TGTGCCAGCAGCACAACTAGCGGGGGAGGGAATGAGCAGTTCTTC,TRBV9,.,TRBJ2-1,TRBD2
CASSQEASGGQETQYF,TGTGCCAGCAGCCAAGAGGCTAGCGGGGGGCAAGAGACCCAGTACTTC,TRBV4-2,.,TRBJ2-5,TRBD2
CASLPPTGRHGYTF,TGTGCCAGTTTACCTCCGACAGGGCGTCATGGCTACACCTTC,TRBV19,.,TRBJ1-2,TRBD1
CASSHPGQPNQPQHF,TGCGCCAGCAGCCATCCAGGACAGCCTAATCAGCCCCAGCATTTT,TRBV4-1,few,TRBJ1-5,.
CASSLGALARSGNTIYF,TGTGCCAGCAGCCTAGGGGCCCTGGCTCGCTCTGGAAACACCATATATTTT,TRBV7-8,once,TRBJ1-3,.
CASSRTSGTYNEQFF,TGTGCCAGCAGCCGGACTAGCGGGACTTACAATGAGCAGTTCTTC,TRBV14,.,TRBJ2-1,TRBD2
CASSPNFSRGIYEQYF,TGTGCCAGCAGCCCCAATTTTTCCCGGGGGATATACGAGCAGTACTTC,TRBV7-3,.,TRBJ2-7,.
CASRNTGNSNTEAFF,TGTGCCAGTAGGAATACAGGGAACTCGAACACTGAAGCTTTCTTT,TRBV19,once,TRBJ1-1,.
CASKGVLAAQETQYF,TGTGCCAGCAAAGGGGTCCTAGCGGCACAAGAGACCCAGTACTTC,TRBV2,.,TRBJ2-5,TRBD2
CASTPGGPVYGYTF,TGTGCCAGCACCCCGGGGGGTCCGGTCTATGGCTACACCTTC,TRBV28,.,TRBJ1-2,.
CASSPFNQAVDQPQHF,TGTGCCAGCAGCCCATTTAACCAGGCAGTCGATCAGCCCCAGCATTTT,TRBV7-8,.,TRBJ1-5,.
CASSQNSGSYNEQFF,TGTGCCAGCAGCCAAAATTCGGGGTCCTACAATGAGCAGTTCTTC,TRBV7-3,.,TRBJ2-1,.
CASSNSWGGRYEQFF,TGTGCCAGCAGTAACTCGTGGGGGGGCCGGTATGAGCAGTTCTTC,TRBV27,.,TRBJ2-1,.
CASSYVAGGLGSQYF,TGTGCCAGCAGTTACGTAGCGGGGGGGCTTGGGTCCCAGTACTTC,TRBV6-5,.,TRBJ2-5,TRBD2
CASTPQRQGSTEAFF,TGTGCCAGCACTCCCCAGAGACAGGGAAGCACTGAAGCTTTCTTT,TRBV6-6,few,TRBJ1-1,TRBD1
CAWREGPRGQSPLHF,TGTGCCTGGAGGGAAGGACCTAGGGGGCAATCACCCCTCCACTTT,TRBV30,.,TRBJ1-6,TRBD1
CASSQGDIGTEKLFF,TGTGCCAGCAGCCAAGGGGACATTGGAACTGAAAAACTGTTTTTT,TRBV9,.,TRBJ1-4,.
CASRRTGQGVSGNTIYF,TGCGCCAGCAGACGAACCGGACAGGGGGTATCTGGAAACACCATATATTTT,TRBV5-1,few,TRBJ1-3,TRBD1